Shown below are 13 T cell receptor beta chains from a single sample sequenced in a study of blood T cell repertoires in COVID-19. Assay used: immunoSEQ multiplex PCR; TCRdb lists only in-frame clones, some missing. The sample has about 200,000 clones, over 75% seen once; the top ten hold 1.9%. The sequencing sample was made of peripheral blood. The source is a man aged 35-49 years with active or convalescent COVID-19.

The rearrangement joins TRBV9 to TRBJ1-6, with 7 bases that match TRBD1. Germline V gives CDR1 SGDLS, CDR2 YYNGEE. This CDR3 is 14 amino acids long. Trimming took 3 bases from V and 7 from J; bases not matched to a gene: 4. In nucleotides, the CDR3 is TGTGCCAGCAGCGCGGACAGGAGAAATTCACCCCTCCACTTT. Encoded protein: CASSADRRNSPLHF.

This chain joins TRBV10-2 and TRBJ2-3; tentatively, D is TRBD1 (5 bases). Germline values: CDR1 WSHSY, CDR2 SAAADI. The CDR3 has 13 residues. Trimming pared 3 bases from V and 4 bases from J, leaving 8 bases between. The CDR3 spells CASSEGRADTQYF. CDR3 coding DNA: TGCGCCAGCAGTGAAGGCAGGGCAGATACGCAGTATTTT.

The chain carries TRBV27 and TRBJ2-7; D possibly corresponds to TRBD2 (7 bases). V lost 2 bases and J 7 bases, leaving 12 bases between the germline ends. The length of the CDR3 is 13 residues. Germline V gives CDR1 MNHEY, CDR2 SMNVEV (reference sequence). The CDR3 here is CASSLAGAKEQYF. The CDR3 region has the DNA TGTGCCAGCAGTTTAGCGGGGGCAAAGGAGCAGTACTTC.

CDR3 in DNA: TGTGCCAGCAGCCAAGATTGGGCAGCCGAAGCTTTCTTT. Amino acids: CASSQDWAAEAFF. The chain is built from TRBV14 and TRBJ1-1; D unclear. Per germline, CDR1 SGHDN and CDR2 FVKESK. The CDR3 runs to 13 residues. Trimming left V 0 bases short and J 8 bases short, with 10 bases between.

The genes are TRBV21-1 and TRBJ2-7; the table assigns TRBD2, which was not confirmed against the DNA. TRBV21-1 is marked as a pseudogene. CDR3 length: 14 residues. CDR3 region: CASPTGRAIYEQYF. CDR3 bases: TGTGCCAGCCCGACCGGGAGGGCCATATACGAGCAGTACTTC.

The chain is built from TRBV19 and TRBJ1-2; weak D call: TRBD1 (6 bases). The CDR3 sequence is 15 residues long. CDR1 and CDR2 from the germline V gene are LNHDA and SQIVND (reference sequence). The V end lost 6 bases, the J end lost 3 bases, and 17 bases lay between the germline ends. The DNA of the CDR3 is TGTGCCAGTAGAATTCAGGGGTACGCTGACTATGGCTACACCTTC. Encoded protein: CASRIQGYADYGYTF.

The chain is built from TRBV29-1 and TRBJ2-1; 7 bases are a match to TRBD2. The CDR3 is made up of 11 amino acids. Per germline, CDR1 SQVTM and CDR2 ANQGSEA. Germline trimming cut 6 bases from V and 8 bases from J; bases unmatched to any gene: 4. The CDR3 DNA reads as TGCAGCGTGGGGAGGGTCTATGAGCAGTTCTTC. It codes for CSVGRVYEQFF.

The chain couples TRBV6-5 to TRBJ2-2; D is possibly TRBD2 (5 bases). The germline V gene has CDR1 MNHEY and CDR2 SVGAGI. This CDR3 is 16 amino acids long. Between the trimmed V and J ends, which lost 2 bases and 7 bases, there was a span of 17 bases. CDR3 nucleotide sequence: TGTGCCAGCAGTTACCCCGGACTCGGCGAAGGCGGGGAGCTGTTTTTT. It codes for CASSYPGLGEGGELFF.

The rearrangement joins TRBV5-5 to TRBJ2-7; 7 nucleotides match TRBD1. V trimming: 2 bases; J trimming: 8 bases; junction bases outside the gene matches: 13. CDR1 is SGHKS, CDR2 YYEKEE, per germline (reference sequence). This CDR3 is 15 amino acids long. The CDR3 coding sequence is TGTGCCAGCAGCTTTCCAGGGGGAGAGGGTATACAGCAGTACTTC. Its translation: CASSFPGGEGIQQYF.

The CDR3 sequence: CASSPAGYGYTF. CDR3 bases: TGTGCCAGTAGCCCCGCCGGCTATGGCTACACCTTC. The chain uses TRBV19 and TRBJ1-2; D gene uncertain. Germline V gene data show CDR1 as LNHDA and CDR2 as SQIVND (reference sequence). The CDR3 spans 12 residues. V lost 6 bases and J lost 4, with 9 bases in between.

The rearrangement uses TRBV19 and TRBJ1-5; the D gene is possibly TRBD1 (5 bases). Per germline, CDR1 LNHDA and CDR2 SQIVND (reference sequence). This CDR3 has 14 residues. Trimming pared 8 bases from V and 3 bases from J, leaving 14 bases between. The CDR3 sequence is CASRLQEINQPQHF. CDR3 bases: TGTGCCAGTCGATTACAGGAGATCAATCAGCCCCAGCATTTT.

The J gene is TRBJ1-2, the V gene TRBV5-1; TRBD1 might be the D (5 bases). The CDR3 is 14 amino acids. Germline loops: CDR1 SGHRS, CDR2 YFSETQ. V lost 2 bases and J 6 bases, leaving 14 bases between the germline ends. DNA of the CDR3: TGCGCCAGCAGCTTTGAAGGCAGGGTCCATGGCTACACCTTC. Protein product: CASSFEGRVHGYTF.

V gene TRBV9 combines with J gene TRBJ2-7; D is possibly TRBD1 (5 bases). V lost 4 bases and J 3 bases, leaving 14 bases between the germline ends. Germline CDR1 is SGDLS and CDR2 is YYNGEE. The CDR3 extends over 14 amino acids. CDR3 nucleotide sequence: TGTGCCAGCAGCAGAACTCAGGGAAGCTACGAGCAGTACTTC. Its protein product is CASSRTQGSYEQYF.